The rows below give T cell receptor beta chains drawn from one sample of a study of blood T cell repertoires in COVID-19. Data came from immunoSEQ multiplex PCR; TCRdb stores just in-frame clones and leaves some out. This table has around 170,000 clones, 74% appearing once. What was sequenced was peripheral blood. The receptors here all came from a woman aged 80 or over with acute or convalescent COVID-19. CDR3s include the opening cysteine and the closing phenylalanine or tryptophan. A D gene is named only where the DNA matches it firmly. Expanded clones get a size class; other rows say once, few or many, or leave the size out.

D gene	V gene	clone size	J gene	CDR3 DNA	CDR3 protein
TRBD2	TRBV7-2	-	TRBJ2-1	TGTGCCAGCAGCTACGATAGCGGGGAGCAGTTCTTC	CASSYDSGEQFF
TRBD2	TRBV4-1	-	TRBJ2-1	TGCGCCAGCAGCCCCCAACTAGCGGGAACGGTCTATGAGCAGTTCTTC	CASSPQLAGTVYEQFF
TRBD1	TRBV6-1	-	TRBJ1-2	TGTGCCAGCAGTGAAGGGCAGGGGGCGTATGGCTACACCTTC	CASSEGQGAYGYTF
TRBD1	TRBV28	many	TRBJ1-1	TGTGCCAGCAGTCCTTTGACAGGGGGGACGGGTGAAGCTTTCTTT	CASSPLTGGTGEAFF
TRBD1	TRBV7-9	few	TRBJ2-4	TGTGCCAGCAGCCGATCGACAGGGGGCATGAACATTCAGTACTTC	CASSRSTGGMNIQYF
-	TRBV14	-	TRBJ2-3	TGTGCCAGCAGCCAAGCCGGGGCAGATACGCAGTATTTT	CASSQAGADTQYF
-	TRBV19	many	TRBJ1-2	TGTGCCAGTAAGTGGCGGCAGGGCCTCTATGGCTACACCTTC	CASKWRQGLYGYTF
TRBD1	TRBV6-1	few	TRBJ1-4	TGTGCCAGCAGTGACCTGGGGACAGGGCTAAGAAAACTGTTTTTT	CASSDLGTGLRKLFF
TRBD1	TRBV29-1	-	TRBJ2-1	TGCAGCGGCGAACGGCGGACAGGGGCTTACAATGAGCAGTTCTTC	CSGERRTGAYNEQFF
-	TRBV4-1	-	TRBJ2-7	TGCGCCAGCAGCCAAGGGGGCGGACAGTCCCTCTCCTACGAGCAGTACTTC	CASSQGGGQSLSYEQYF
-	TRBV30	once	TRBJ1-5	TGTGCCTGGAGTGTCGGAGGGCCCCAGCATTTT	CAWSVGGPQHF
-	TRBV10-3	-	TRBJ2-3	TGTGCCATCAGCACCTCAGGCACAGATACGCAGTATTTT	CAISTSGTDTQYF
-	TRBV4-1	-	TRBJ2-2	TGCGCCAGCAGCCGGAGTGCGGGACCCAGGACCGGGGAGCTGTTTTTT	CASSRSAGPRTGELFF
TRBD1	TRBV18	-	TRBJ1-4	TGTGCCAGCTCACCAGGGACAGGGGAGGCTAATGAAAAACTGTTTTTT	CASSPGTGEANEKLFF
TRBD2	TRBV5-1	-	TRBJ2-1	TGCGCCAGCAGCGGGACTAGCGGGAGTAACAATGAGCAGTTCTTC	CASSGTSGSNNEQFF
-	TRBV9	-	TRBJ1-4	TGTGCCAGCAGCGTCGACAATCGATCTGAAAAACTGTTTTTT	CASSVDNRSEKLFF
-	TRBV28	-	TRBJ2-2	TGTGCCAGCCTAAAGGGGTTTCACGCCGGGGAGCTGTTTTTT	CASLKGFHAGELFF
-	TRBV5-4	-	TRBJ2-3	TGTGCCAGCAGCACCCTACTAGAAGCAGATACGCAGTATTTT	CASSTLLEADTQYF
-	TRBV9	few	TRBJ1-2	TGTGCCAGCAGCGTAGTAGGGGAAGGCTACACCTTC	CASSVVGEGYTF
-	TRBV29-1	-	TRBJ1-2	TGCAGCGTTGATTCATGGGGAGGGGATGGCTACACCTTC	CSVDSWGGDGYTF
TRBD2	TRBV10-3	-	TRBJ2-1	TGTGCCATCAGTGATAGCCTAGCGGGAGGGCCTAACAATGAGCAGTTCTTC	CAISDSLAGGPNNEQFF
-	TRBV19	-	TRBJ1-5	TGTGCCAGTAGTATCGCCAGGGGAGGGCAGCCCCAGCATTTT	CASSIARGGQPQHF
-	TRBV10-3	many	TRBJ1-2	TGTGCCATCAAAGACAGTCAGGAAGGATATGGCTACACCTTC	CAIKDSQEGYGYTF
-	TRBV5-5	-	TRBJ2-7	TGTGCCAGCAGCCAAAGCCGTTTGGGCGGGAAAAGCTACGAGCAGTACTTC	CASSQSRLGGKSYEQYF
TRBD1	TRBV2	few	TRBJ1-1	TGTGCCAGCAGTGATATGGCAGGGGGAGTCACTGAAGCTTTCTTT	CASSDMAGGVTEAFF
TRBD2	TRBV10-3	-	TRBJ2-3	TGTGCCATCAGTGAGGGGCTAGCGGGACTTTCAGATACGCAGTATTTT	CAISEGLAGLSDTQYF
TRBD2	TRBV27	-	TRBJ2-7	TGTGCCAGCAGCGAGACCTGGACTAGCGCCTACGAGCAGTACTTC	CASSETWTSAYEQYF
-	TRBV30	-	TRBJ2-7	TGTGCCTGGAGTGTAAGACTGGGCTCCTACGAGCAGTACTTC	CAWSVRLGSYEQYF